The rows below give T cell receptor beta chains drawn from one sample of a study of cytomegalovirus exposure and HLA in healthy donors. Sequencing was performed with immunoSEQ multiplex PCR; in TCRdb, only in-frame clones are kept and a portion is missing. The repertoire holds about 130,000 clones, with around 77% as singletons. The sequenced material came from PBMCs. These receptors were obtained from a woman aged 45-59 years in good health and CMV-seronegative. Each CDR3 is given with its conserved first and last residue. A D gene is named only where the DNA matches it firmly. Where a row states a size, it is once, few, many or the class of an expanded clone; other rows omit it.

size	D	V	J	CDR3	DNA
once	-	TRBV6-1	TRBJ1-3	CASSELSRRLGNTIYF	TGTGCCAGCAGTGAACTTTCGAGGCGGCTGGGAAACACCATATATTTT
-	TRBD2	TRBV7-2	TRBJ2-1	CASSTSGTYNEQFF	TGTGCCAGCAGCACTAGCGGAACCTACAATGAGCAGTTCTTC
-	-	TRBV28	TRBJ1-1	CAVDSFPRARSENTEAFF	TGTGCCGTGGACTCTTTCCCCCGCGCGCGGTCGGAGAACACTGAAGCTTTCTTT
-	-	TRBV21-1	TRBJ2-1	CASSKVGGFSYNEQFF	TGTGCCAGCAGCAAAGTGGGGGGTTTCTCCTACAATGAGCAGTTCTTC
-	-	TRBV12-5	TRBJ1-1	CASGLGTAPALNTEAFF	TGTGCTAGTGGTTTGGGGACAGCCCCTGCTTTGAACACTGAAGCTTTCTTT
-	-	TRBV18	TRBJ1-1	CASSPQQGNTEAFF	TGTGCCAGCTCACCGCAACAGGGGAACACTGAAGCTTTCTTT
-	-	TRBV19	TRBJ1-2	CASRIEGSGYTF	TGTGCCAGTAGGATCGAAGGGAGCGGCTACACCTTC
-	-	TRBV5-1	TRBJ2-5	CASSLPQETQYF	TGCGCCAGCAGCCTCCCTCAAGAGACCCAGTACTTC
few	TRBD1	TRBV9	TRBJ2-5	CASSAPGQGPETQYF	TGTGCCAGCAGCGCCCCGGGACAGGGACCAGAGACCCAGTACTTC
-	TRBD1	TRBV13	TRBJ2-1	CASSLRITGGKTYNEQFF	TGTGCCAGCAGCCTAAGAATTACAGGGGGCAAAACCTACAATGAGCAGTTCTTC
-	-	TRBV10-3	TRBJ2-2	CAIKGEADTGELFF	TGTGCCATCAAGGGAGAAGCGGACACCGGGGAGCTGTTTTTT
once	TRBD1	TRBV19	TRBJ2-4	CASSLGTAGPNIQYF	TGTGCCAGTAGCCTAGGGACAGCCGGTCCCAACATTCAGTACTTC
once	TRBD1	TRBV5-1	TRBJ1-5	CASSSGTGNNQPQHF	TGCGCCAGCAGCTCGGGGACAGGGAACAATCAGCCCCAGCATTTT
-	-	TRBV5-8	TRBJ1-5	CASSSGGGIIGPQHF	TGTGCCAGCAGCTCTGGGGGGGGAATAATAGGGCCCCAGCATTTT
-	-	TRBV18	TRBJ1-2	CASSTQGVGGYTF	TGTGCCAGCTCAACACAGGGAGTGGGAGGCTACACCTTC
-	TRBD2	TRBV29-1	TRBJ2-1	CSAQGVTSGWSSYNEQFF	TGCAGCGCCCAAGGTGTGACTAGCGGGTGGAGCTCCTACAATGAGCAGTTCTTC
once	-	TRBV7-6	TRBJ1-1	CASSLDGADEAFF	TGTGCCAGCAGCCTCGATGGGGCAGATGAAGCTTTCTTT
-	-	TRBV9	TRBJ1-1	CASSVVGSTEAFF	TGTGCCAGCAGCGTAGTGGGCAGCACTGAAGCTTTCTTT
few	-	TRBV7-2	TRBJ1-3	CASSLVVGGPSGNTIYF	TGTGCCAGCAGCTTAGTAGTGGGGGGACCCTCTGGAAACACCATATATTTT
few	TRBD1	TRBV13	TRBJ2-5	CASSSPYRGQETQYF	TGTGCCAGCAGCTCCCCTTACAGGGGGCAAGAGACCCAGTACTTC
once	-	TRBV6-1	TRBJ2-2	CASTREYNTGELFF	TGTGCCAGCACACGGGAGTATAACACCGGGGAGCTGTTTTTT
-	TRBD1	TRBV7-2	TRBJ1-2	CASSFRQGYGYTF	TGTGCCAGCAGCTTTCGACAGGGCTATGGCTACACCTTC
-	TRBD1	TRBV19	TRBJ1-1	CASSIDLPGQPGEAFF	TGTGCCAGTAGTATAGACCTCCCGGGACAGCCCGGTGAAGCTTTCTTT
-	-	TRBV5-4	TRBJ2-3	CASSLMGEVDTQYF	TGTGCCAGCAGCTTGATGGGGGAGGTAGATACGCAGTATTTT
-	TRBD1	TRBV7-9	TRBJ1-1	CASSGQGGTEAFF	TGTGCCAGCAGCGGACAGGGTGGGACTGAAGCTTTCTTT
-	-	TRBV30	TRBJ1-2	CAWSTTRQSRSYTF	TGTGCCTGGAGTACAACTCGACAGTCGCGTAGCTACACCTTC
-	-	TRBV6-1	TRBJ1-2	CASSHRDWSDGYTF	TGTGCCAGCAGTCACCGGGACTGGTCAGATGGCTACACCTTC
-	-	TRBV6-1	TRBJ1-1	CASEGQTLNTEAFF	TGTGCCAGCGAAGGACAGACCCTGAACACTGAAGCTTTCTTT
-	TRBD1	TRBV19	TRBJ1-1	CASRVGTGGLVDTEAFF	TGTGCCAGTAGGGTCGGGACAGGGGGCTTAGTTGACACTGAAGCTTTCTTT
-	TRBD1	TRBV5-4	TRBJ2-3	CASSLRDRGGKDTQYF	TGTGCCAGCAGCCTCCGGGACAGGGGAGGAAAAGATACGCAGTATTTT
-	-	TRBV7-3	TRBJ2-7	CASSLRDKISYEQYF	TGTGCCAGCAGCTTAAGGGACAAAATCTCCTACGAGCAGTACTTC
-	-	TRBV10-3	TRBJ2-1	CAISERKTAGYNEQFF	TGTGCCATCAGTGAGAGAAAAACCGCGGGGTACAATGAGCAGTTCTTC
-	TRBD2	TRBV28	TRBJ2-1	CASSMGGLGDNEQFF	TGTGCCAGCAGTATGGGTGGACTAGGGGACAATGAGCAGTTCTTC
-	TRBD1	TRBV5-1	TRBJ2-1	CATSQGAINEQFF	TGCGCCACCAGCCAGGGGGCTATTAATGAGCAGTTCTTC
-	TRBD1	TRBV27	TRBJ2-7	CASSLTGVPYEQYF	TGTGCCAGCAGTTTAACAGGGGTCCCCTACGAGCAGTACTTC